This TCR beta chain was sequenced during a study of neurological immune-mediated disorders. The cDNA was synthesized by 5'RACE incorporating 10-nucleotide random UMIs. A single run covered 15-18 subjects with over 190 million TCR-beta sequences. From the 5' RACE reads, TCRdb called clonotypes with MiXCR, one entry per CDR3 protein. The repertoire holds some 31,000 distinct CDR3 sequences, with approximately 4.4% as singletons. Germline trimming cut 2 bases from V and 7 bases from J; bases unmatched to any gene: 6. The CDR3 length is 14 residues. The V gene's germline CDR1 is SEHNR and CDR2 FQNEAQ (reference sequence). This clonotype was seen at least ten times.

J is TRBJ1-2 and V is TRBV7-9, with TRBD1 matching 8 bases. The clonotype comes from a man aged 18-30 years in good health. Material: PBMCs. The CDR3 sequence is CASSLWTGPGGYTF. DNA of the CDR3: TGTGCCAGCAGCTTATGGACAGGGCCGGGTGGCTACACCTTC. Supplemented by reference TRBV7-9 and TRBJ1-2, the full variable domain reads DTGVSQNPRHKITKRGQNVTFRCDPISEHNRLYWYRQTLGQGPEFLTYFQNEAQLEKSRLLSDRFSAERPKGSFSTLEIQRTEQGDSAMYLCASSLWTGPGGYTFGSGTRLTVV.